Shown below are 13 T cell receptor beta chains from a single sample sequenced in a study of blood T cells in healthy people across ages. Sample-barcoded 5' priming and a J-beta primer mix drove a second PCR of 7 to 11 cycles. TCRdb fed the 5' RACE reads into MiXCR, producing one record per CDR3 protein. The sample contains roughly 640,000 distinct CDR3 sequences, about 30% of which appear only once. Specimen: blood. The source is a woman aged 80 or over in good health.

This clonotype has at least ten counts. The J gene is TRBJ1-5, the V gene TRBV6-5, with D possibly matching TRBD1 (5 bases). Trimming stripped 6 bases from V and 1 base from J, with 13 bases between. The CDR3 has 15 residues. Looked up from germline, CDR1 is MNHEY and CDR2 is SVGAGI. CDR3 region: CASRVRTQSNQPQHF. CDR3 DNA sequence: TGTGCCAGCAGAGTCCGGACACAAAGCAATCAGCCCCAGCATTTT.

The table lists this clonotype with many counts. The chain recombines TRBV5-1 with TRBJ1-2, with D unclear. The CDR3 is made up of 13 amino acids. V shed 0 bases and J shed 8 bases, with 11 bases lying between them. The germline gives CDR1 SGHRS, CDR2 YFSETQ. The CDR3 nucleotides read TGCGCCAGCAGCTTGGGCTCCGGGTTCGGCTACACCTTC. Translating it yields CASSLGSGFGYTF.

In the case of this clonotype: A much larger clone sits a single nucleotide away, making a read error possible. CDR3 amino acids: CASTTAGDGANVLTF. The CDR3 region has the DNA TGCGCCAGTACTACGGCAGGGGATGGGGCCAACGTCCTGACTTTC. The rearrangement uses TRBV10-2 and TRBJ2-6, with D perhaps matching TRBD1 (6 bases). Trimming removed 9 bases from V and 3 bases from J, with 15 bases in between. The CDR3 contains 15 residues. Germline CDR1 WSHSY, CDR2 SAAADI.

Worth noting for this clonotype: Being one base from a much bigger clone, this may be a read error. The V and J genes are TRBV29-1 and TRBJ2-1; TRBD2 matches 11 bases. There are 16 residues in the CDR3. CDR1 is SQVTM, CDR2 ANQGSEA, per germline. The CDR3 DNA follows: TGCAGCATTGAAATGGCTAGCGGGGGGTCCTCCCCAGAGCAGTTCTTC. Translated: CSIEMASGGSSPEQFF.

This chain joins TRBV18 and TRBJ2-1; tentatively, D is TRBD1 (6 bases). This CDR3 region has 13 residues. With 3 bases removed from V and 9 bases from J, the gap between germline ends came to 12 bases. Germline V gene lookup returns CDR1 KGHSH and CDR2 LQKENI. The CDR3 sequence is CASSPVTGGEQFF. The DNA of the CDR3 is TGTGCCAGCTCACCGGTGACAGGTGGTGAGCAGTTCTTC.

The chain uses TRBV7-2 and TRBJ2-3, with TRBD2 matching 7 bases. The CDR3 is 16 amino acids. The V and J ends lost 5 bases and 2 bases, in that order; junction bases with no gene match: 10. From germline, CDR1 is SGHTA and CDR2 FQGNSA. The CDR3 sequence is CASSRWEGIDTDTQYF. In DNA form, the CDR3 reads TGTGCCAGCAGCCGGTGGGAGGGGATCGACACAGATACGCAGTATTTT. Using reference TRBV7-2 and TRBJ2-3 for the parts outside the CDR3, the full variable domain is GAGVSQSPSNKVTEKGKDVELRCDPISGHTALYWYRQSLGQGLEFLIYFQGNSAPDKSGLPSDRFSAERTGGSVSTLTIQRTQQEDSAVYLCASSRWEGIDTDTQYFGPGTRLTVL.

The CDR3 DNA sequence: TGCGCCAGCAGCCCGGGTGAGAACCCAGTCATGTATTTT. It yields the protein CASSPGENPVMYF. The chain joins TRBV4-1 to TRBJ2-3; no definite D call. CDR1 is MGHRA and CDR2 is YSYEKL in the germline V gene. The CDR3 is made up of 13 amino acids. V was shortened by 4 bases and J by 14 bases, with 19 bases between the two germline ends.

A few counts support this clonotype. This sequence may be a read error, since a much larger clone differs from it by one base. The genes are TRBV7-2 and TRBJ2-1; D remains unclear. The CDR3 consists of 13 residues. Germline V gene sequence: CDR1 SGHTA, CDR2 FQGNSA. V was shortened by 1 base and J by 10 bases, with 11 bases between the two germline ends. CDR3: CASSLVRRLEQFF. Written as DNA, the CDR3 is TGTGCCAGCAGCTTAGTACGGCGGCTGGAGCAGTTCTTC.

This clonotype came up a few times. The J gene is TRBJ1-4, the V gene TRBV7-8; TRBD1 might be the D (6 bases). The V end was cut by 5 bases, the J end by 8 bases, with 18 bases between. CDR3 length: 15 amino acids. The germline V gene has CDR1 SGHVS and CDR2 FQNEAQ. CDR3 region: CASSRLEARGEKLFF. CDR3 bases: TGTGCCAGCAGCCGTCTCGAGGCAAGGGGGGAAAAACTGTTTTTT.

As concerns this clonotype: A much larger clone sits a single nucleotide away, making a read error possible. The gene calls are TRBV6-2 or TRBV6-3 and TRBJ1-3, with D unclear. The CDR3 runs to 15 residues. Germline V lookup: CDR1 MNHEY, CDR2 SVGEGT. CDR3 region: CSSSYSLRWRNTIYF. The CDR3 DNA reads TGTTCCAGCAGTTACTCACTCCGTTGGAGGAACACCATATATTTT.

With respect to this clonotype: A junction end diverges from the germline sequence, so it may reflect a read error. V and J are TRBV20-1 and TRBJ1-5; D call uncertain. The CDR3 spans 15 residues. Germline values: CDR1 DFQATT, CDR2 SNEGSKA (reference sequence). The DNA for the CDR3 is TGCAGTGCTAGAGAATCGGTAAATAGCGATCAGCCCCAGCATTTT. Its protein product is CSARESVNSDQPQHF.

This clonotype was recorded at least ten times. The rearrangement uses TRBV10-3 and TRBJ2-7; D may match TRBD1 or TRBD2 (5 bases each). The germline CDR1 and CDR2 sequences are ENHRY and SYGVKD. V was shortened by 1 base and J by 5 bases, with 12 bases between the two germline ends. CDR3 length: 14 amino acids. CDR3 protein: CAISEWGRGDEQYF. The CDR3 DNA sequence: TGTGCCATCAGTGAGTGGGGCCGGGGCGACGAGCAGTACTTC.

On this clonotype itself: A read error may account for a junction end that differs from germline. V is TRBV18 and J is TRBJ2-3, with D unresolved. CDR3 length equals 13 residues. Per the germline V gene, CDR1 is KGHSH and CDR2 is LQKENI. CDR3 residues: CTSSPVGTDTQYF. The CDR3 region has the DNA TGTACCAGCTCACCAGTCGGCACAGATACGCAGTATTTT.